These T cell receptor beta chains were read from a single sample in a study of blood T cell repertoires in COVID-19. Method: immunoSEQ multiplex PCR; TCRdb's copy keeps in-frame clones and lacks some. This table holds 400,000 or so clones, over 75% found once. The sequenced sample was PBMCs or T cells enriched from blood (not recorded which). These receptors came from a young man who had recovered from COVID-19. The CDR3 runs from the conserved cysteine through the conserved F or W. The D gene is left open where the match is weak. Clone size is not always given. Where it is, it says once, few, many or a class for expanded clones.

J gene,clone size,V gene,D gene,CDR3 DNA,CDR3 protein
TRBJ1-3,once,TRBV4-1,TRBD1,TGCGCCAGCAGCCCCGGACAGGGGGTGCGGTTCTCTGGAAACACCATATATTTT,CASSPGQGVRFSGNTIYF
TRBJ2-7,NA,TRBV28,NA,TGTGCCAGCAGTCTTAGAGGGACCTACGAGCAGTACTTC,CASSLRGTYEQYF
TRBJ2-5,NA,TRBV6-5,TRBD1,TGTGCCAGCGGCCGGGACAGCTCTCAAGAGACCCAGTACTTC,CASGRDSSQETQYF
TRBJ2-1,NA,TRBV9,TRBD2,TGTGCCAGCAGCGTTGGACTAGCGGTTTGGGATGAGCAGTTCTTC,CASSVGLAVWDEQFF
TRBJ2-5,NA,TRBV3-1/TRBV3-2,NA,TGTGCCAGCAGTCCAATGGGGAGGGAGACCCAGTACTTC,CASSPMGRETQYF
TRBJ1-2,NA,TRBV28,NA,TGTGTGGTAGGGCGGGACTATGGCTACACCTTC,CVVGRDYGYTF
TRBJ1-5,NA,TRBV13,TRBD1,TGTGCCAGCAGCAACGGACAGGGTGAAGGGAAGCCCCAGCATTTT,CASSNGQGEGKPQHF
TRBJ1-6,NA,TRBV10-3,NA,TGTGCCATCAGTGAGTCGGGCCAAGGAAATTCACCCCTCCACTTT,CAISESGQGNSPLHF
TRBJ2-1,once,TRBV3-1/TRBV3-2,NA,TGTGCCAGCAGCCAAACAGAGATAAGCTCCTACAATGAGCAGTTCTTC,CASSQTEISSYNEQFF
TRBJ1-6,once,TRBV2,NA,TGTGCCAGCAGTGAACTGCCCAGTTCACCCCTCCACTTT,CASSELPSSPLHF
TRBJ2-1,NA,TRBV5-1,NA,TGCGCCAGCAGCGGAGGCAATGAGCAGTTCTTC,CASSGGNEQFF
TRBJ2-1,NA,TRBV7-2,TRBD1,TGTGCCAGCAGCCCTGCCGGGACAGGGGTCCACAATGAGCAGTTCTTC,CASSPAGTGVHNEQFF
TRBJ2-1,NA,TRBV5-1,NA,TGCGCCAGCAGCTTGAGTACCGGGGAGCAGTTCTTC,CASSLSTGEQFF
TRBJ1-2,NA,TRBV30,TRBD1,TGTGCCTGGAGTCTGGAGGGGGCCATGGGAGGTGGCTACACCTTC,CAWSLEGAMGGGYTF
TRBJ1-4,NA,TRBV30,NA,TGTGCCTCTGGAAACAACCGGGTTAATGAAAAACTGTTTTTT,CASGNNRVNEKLFF
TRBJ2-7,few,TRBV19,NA,TGTGCCAGTAGTATGAAACTTCACTACGAGCAGTACTTC,CASSMKLHYEQYF
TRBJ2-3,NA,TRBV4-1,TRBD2,TGCGCCAGCGATTCCCGGGCCCGGGAGGGGACAGATACGCAGTATTTT,CASDSRAREGTDTQYF
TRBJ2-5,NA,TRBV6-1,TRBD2,TGTGCCAGCAGTGAAGCATCAGCGGGAGTAAGAGGAGAGACCCAGTACTTC,CASSEASAGVRGETQYF
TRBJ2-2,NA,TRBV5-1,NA,TGCGCCAGCAGCAAGGAAAGCAGGGACACCGGGGAGCTGTTTTTT,CASSKESRDTGELFF
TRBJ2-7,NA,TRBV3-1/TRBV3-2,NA,TGTGCCAGCAGTCGACAGACCTCCTACGAGCAGTACTTC,CASSRQTSYEQYF
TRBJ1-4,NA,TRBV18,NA,TGTGCCAGCTCACCACAACTGGATGAAAAACTGTTTTTT,CASSPQLDEKLFF
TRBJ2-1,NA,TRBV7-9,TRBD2,TGTGCCAGCAGCCTTAGCGGGAAGTCCTACAATGAGCAGTTCTTC,CASSLSGKSYNEQFF
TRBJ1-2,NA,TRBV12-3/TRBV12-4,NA,TGTGCCAGCACCGGACTGAACTATGGCTACACCTTC,CASTGLNYGYTF
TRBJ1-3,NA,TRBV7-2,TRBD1,TGTGCCAGCAGCTGGGGACAGGGAGACGACACCATATATTTT,CASSWGQGDDTIYF
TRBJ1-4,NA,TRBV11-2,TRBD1,TGTGCCAGCAGCAGACAGGGCCCTGATAATGAAAAACTGTTTTTT,CASSRQGPDNEKLFF
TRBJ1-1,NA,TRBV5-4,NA,TGTGCCAGCAGCCCAGGGATTGGCACTGAAGCTTTCTTT,CASSPGIGTEAFF
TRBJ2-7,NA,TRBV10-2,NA,TGCGCCAGCATTGAGGGGTCAGGAAGCTCCTACGAGCAGTACTTC,CASIEGSGSSYEQYF
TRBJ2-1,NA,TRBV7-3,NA,TGTGCCAGCAGCCCTGGGGGGGCAGGTAATGAGCAGTTCTTC,CASSPGGAGNEQFF
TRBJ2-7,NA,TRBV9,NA,TGTGCCAGCAGCCCTCGGGAGTCCTACGAGCAGTACTTC,CASSPRESYEQYF
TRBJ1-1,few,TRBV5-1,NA,TGCGCCAGCAGCTTGCGCTCCACGGGGAACACTGAAGCTTTCTTT,CASSLRSTGNTEAFF
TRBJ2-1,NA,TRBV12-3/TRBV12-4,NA,TGTGCCAGCAGTGATACGGCCTACAATGAGCAGTTCTTC,CASSDTAYNEQFF
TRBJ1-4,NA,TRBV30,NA,TGTGCCTGGGGCGAACTCGGGCCCCACCGGGGTGAAAAACTGTTTTTT,CAWGELGPHRGEKLFF
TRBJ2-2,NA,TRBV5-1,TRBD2,TGCGCCAGCAGTGCGGCGCGGGAGGGCCCTAACACCGGGGAGCTGTTTTTT,CASSAAREGPNTGELFF
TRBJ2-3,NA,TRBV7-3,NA,TGTGCCAGCAGCGCCTACGGTGTCGGGGGGCAGTATTTT,CASSAYGVGGQYF
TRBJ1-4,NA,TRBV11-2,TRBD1,TGTGCCAGCAGCCAGGGACCGGGACAGGGGGCAACTAGGGAAAAACTGTTTTTT,CASSQGPGQGATREKLFF
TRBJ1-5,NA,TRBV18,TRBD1,TGTGCCAGCTCACCGGCACAGGGGGCTCAGCCCCAGCATTTT,CASSPAQGAQPQHF
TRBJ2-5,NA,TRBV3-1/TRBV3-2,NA,TGTGCCAGCAGTTTCACAGGGTCAGTAGAGACCCAGTACTTC,CASSFTGSVETQYF
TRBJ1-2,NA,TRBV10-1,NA,TGCGCCAGCAGTGAGAACAGCCGAAGGGGCTACACCTTC,CASSENSRRGYTF
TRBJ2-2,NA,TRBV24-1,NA,TGTGCCACCAGTAGGACGGGAACCACCGGGGAGCTGTTTTTT,CATSRTGTTGELFF
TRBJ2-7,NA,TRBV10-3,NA,TGTGCCATCAGTGATAAGGGGGACTCCTACGAGCAGTACTTC,CAISDKGDSYEQYF